A single sample is the source of the 16 T cell receptor beta chains below, sequenced in a study of long-term antiretroviral therapy in people with HIV (dated by TCRdb to 2021 to 2024). Sequencing of the TRB variable region was done with the immunoSEQ hsTCRB v3.0 assay at survey level resolution. Entries here come from immuneACCESS through TCRdb and include only in-frame sequences with V and J called. Some clones fail to appear in such tables; in the studies checked, an unresolved V gene covers under half of the shortfall, and the cause of the remainder is unknown. The sample table lists roughly 16,000 clones, roughly 95% of them with a count of one. Just over 1.4% of the sample belongs to the ten largest clones. The input for sequencing was unsorted PBMCs, taken around 10 years after starting antiretroviral therapy. These receptors came from a young man with HIV.

The V call is TRBV6-5, the J call TRBJ2-4, with D unclear. The CDR3 has 14 residues. Trimming removed 0 bases at V and 3 bases at J, with 6 bases between. CDR1 MNHEY and CDR2 SVGAGI come from the germline V gene. The CDR3 DNA reads as TGTGCCAGCAGTTACTCGAGAGTCAAAAACATTCAGTACTTC. Its protein is CASSYSRVKNIQYF.

This clone has a single count. The rearrangement joins TRBV7-9 to TRBJ2-5; 9 bases are a match to TRBD1. Germline trimming cut 5 bases from V and 2 bases from J; bases unmatched to any gene: 9. The CDR3 sequence is 16 residues long. The germline CDR1 and CDR2 sequences are SEHNR and FQNEAQ (reference sequence). The CDR3 region has the DNA TGTGCCAGCAGCAGCGGGACAGGGACTTATCAAGAGACCCAGTACTTC. Amino acids: CASSSGTGTYQETQYF. Full variable domain (rest looked up from reference TRBV7-9 and TRBJ2-5): DTGVSQNPRHKITKRGQNVTFRCDPISEHNRLYWYRQTLGQGPEFLTYFQNEAQLEKSRLLSDRFSAERPKGSFSTLEIQRTEQGDSAMYLCASSSGTGTYQETQYFGPGTRLLVL.

This clone was recorded once. This sequence joins TRBV28 and TRBJ2-1, with D perhaps TRBD2 (6 bases). This CDR3 comprises 14 residues. Per germline, CDR1 MDHEN and CDR2 SYDVKM. With 0 bases removed from V and 9 bases from J, the gap between germline ends came to 12 bases. Written as DNA, the CDR3 is TGTGCCAGCAGTTTATGGGGCAGGGAGGTTGAGCAGTTCTTC. It codes for CASSLWGREVEQFF.

The rearrangement joins TRBV28 to TRBJ2-5, with a tentative D call TRBD2 (6 bases). The V end was cut by 5 bases, the J end by 5 bases, with 18 bases between. The CDR3 consists of 15 residues. Germline CDR1 MDHEN, CDR2 SYDVKM. CDR3 residues: CASSVGGSMVETQYF. The CDR3 region has the DNA TGTGCCAGCAGTGTGGGAGGTTCAATGGTGGAGACCCAGTACTTC.

The genes are TRBV14 and TRBJ1-3; 7 bases are shared with TRBD1. The CDR3 contains 14 residues. Germline CDR1 and CDR2: SGHDN and FVKESK. With 4 bases clipped from V and 8 bases from J, the junction kept 8 bases outside the gene matches. The chain's CDR3 is CASSPSTGADTIYF. The CDR3 DNA reads TGTGCCAGCAGCCCTTCAACAGGGGCGGACACCATATATTTT.

The chain employs TRBV11-2 and TRBJ2-3, with a tentative D call TRBD2 (5 bases). The CDR3 has 16 amino acids. Germline CDR1 SGHAT, CDR2 FQNNGV. Trimming stripped 4 bases from V and 2 bases from J, with 16 bases between. CDR3 sequence reads: CASSSGTRFHTDTQYF. CDR3 nucleotides: TGTGCCAGCAGCTCAGGCACTAGATTTCACACAGATACGCAGTATTTT.

The rearrangement links TRBV30 to TRBJ2-2; D gene ambiguous. CDR3 length equals 12 residues. V lost 3 bases to trimming and J lost 5 bases, with 7 bases between them. Per germline, CDR1 GTSNPN and CDR2 SVGIG (reference sequence). The CDR3 DNA reads as TGTGCCTGGAGCATGAGTACCGGGGAGCTGTTTTTT. It specifies CAWSMSTGELFF.

This clone occurred a few times. This chain's CDR3 is CASSTKLSGGYTDTQYF. DNA for the CDR3: TGTGCCAGCAGTACTAAACTTAGCGGGGGGTACACAGATACGCAGTATTTT. This sequence joins TRBV28 and TRBJ2-3; 10 nucleotides align to TRBD2. The CDR3 has 17 residues. J gave up 2 bases and V 5 bases, and 10 bases lay outside the gene matches. Germline values: CDR1 MDHEN, CDR2 SYDVKM. The complete variable domain, with remaining parts taken from reference TRBV28 and TRBJ2-3, reads DVKVTQSSRYLVKRTGEKVFLECVQDMDHENMFWYRQDPGLGLRLIYFSYDVKMKEKGDIPEGYSVSREKKERFSLILESASTNQTSMYLCASSTKLSGGYTDTQYFGPGTRLTVL.

The V call is TRBV2, the J call TRBJ2-1, with TRBD1 identical over 8 bases. In germline, CDR1 is SNHLY, CDR2 FYNNEI. The junction had 6 bases not matched to a gene; V was cut back by 7 bases and J by 7 bases. CDR3 length equals 13 residues. Written as DNA, the CDR3 is TGTGCCAGCACCGGCAGGGGGCGAAATGAGCAGTTCTTC. The encoded protein is CASTGRGRNEQFF.

The count of this clone is one. The J gene is TRBJ1-1, the V gene TRBV6-6, with D perhaps matching TRBD1 (5 bases). Germline loops: CDR1 MNHNY, CDR2 SVGAGI (reference sequence). The CDR3 runs 13 residues. V lost 6 bases and J lost 6, with 14 bases in between. CDR3 in amino acids: CASSSGLAAEAFF. The DNA for the CDR3 is TGTGCCAGCAGCTCAGGGTTAGCAGCTGAAGCTTTCTTT.

This chain uses TRBV5-1 with TRBJ2-6; 8 positions agree with TRBD1. The V gene end was trimmed by 3 bases and the J gene end by 4 bases; junction bases not matched to a gene: 6. Germline CDR1 reads SGHRS; CDR2 reads YFSETQ. The CDR3 runs 16 residues. Here the CDR3 DNA reads TGCGCCAGCAGCTCCGGACAGGGTTCAGGGGCCAACGTCCTGACTTTC. Its translation: CASSSGQGSGANVLTF.

The genes are TRBV7-9 and TRBJ1-6, with 8 bases that match TRBD1. J gave up 5 bases and V 5 bases, and 2 bases lay outside the gene matches. Germline CDR1 is SEHNR and CDR2 is FQNEAQ (reference sequence). This CDR3 is 14 amino acids long. The CDR3 is CASSGQGDNSPLHF. CDR3 nucleotides: TGTGCCAGCAGCGGACAGGGAGATAATTCACCCCTCCACTTT.

The chain employs TRBV5-1 and TRBJ1-6; D might be TRBD1 (6 bases). The CDR3 extends over 16 amino acids. Trimming cost V 0 bases and J 9 bases, with 16 bases left between them. In germline, CDR1 is SGHRS, CDR2 YFSETQ. The CDR3, as DNA: TGCGCCAGCAGCTTGGATTCAATAGGGACACCTTCACCCCTCCACTTT. Amino acids: CASSLDSIGTPSPLHF.

V usage is TRBV4-2 and J usage is TRBJ1-5; D is ambiguous. CDR1 and CDR2 (germline): LGHNA, YNFKEQ. The V gene lost 0 bases and the J gene lost 4 bases, with 16 bases spanning the gap. The CDR3 runs 17 residues. The CDR3 loop reads CASSQDFVSGKNQPQHF. CDR3 nucleotides: TGTGCCAGCAGCCAAGATTTTGTGAGTGGCAAGAATCAGCCCCAGCATTTT.

CDR3 sequence reads: CASSRGTPGPLAKNIQYF. The CDR3 DNA is TGTGCCAGCAGCCGCGGGACTCCTGGCCCCCTAGCCAAAAACATTCAGTACTTC. This chain uses TRBV11-3 with TRBJ2-4; D perhaps matches TRBD2 (6 bases). The ends were cut back, 5 bases at V and 0 bases at J, with 20 bases in the middle. Germline-derived CDR1 and CDR2 are SGHNT and YENEEA. This CDR3 spans 18 amino acids. Drawing the rest from reference TRBV11-3 and TRBJ2-4, the complete variable domain is EAGVVQSPRYKIIEKKQPVAFWCNPISGHNTLYWYLQNLGQGPELLIRYENEEAVDDSQLPKDRFSAERLKGVDSTLKIQPAELGDSAVYLCASSRGTPGPLAKNIQYFGAGTRLSVL.

This chain uses TRBV6-6 with TRBJ2-7; possible D gene TRBD2, 5 bases. The CDR3 has 14 amino acids. Per the germline V gene, CDR1 is MNHNY and CDR2 is SVGAGI (reference sequence). Trimming left V 6 bases short and J 0 bases short, with 12 bases between. CDR3 sequence (DNA): TGTGCCAGCAGGTTCGGGGTTGGCTCCTACGAGCAGTACGTC. This translates into CASRFGVGSYEQYV.